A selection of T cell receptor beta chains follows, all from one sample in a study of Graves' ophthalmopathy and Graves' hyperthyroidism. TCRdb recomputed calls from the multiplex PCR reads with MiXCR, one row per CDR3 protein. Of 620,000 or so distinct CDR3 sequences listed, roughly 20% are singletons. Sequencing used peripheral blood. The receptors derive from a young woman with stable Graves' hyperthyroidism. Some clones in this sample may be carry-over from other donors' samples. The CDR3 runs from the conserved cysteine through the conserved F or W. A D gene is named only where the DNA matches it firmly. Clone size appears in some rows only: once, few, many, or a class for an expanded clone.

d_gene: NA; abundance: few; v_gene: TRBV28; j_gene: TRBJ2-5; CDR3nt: TGTGCCAGCAGTTTAATGGATTCCCAAGAGACCCAGTACTTC; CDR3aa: CASSLMDSQETQYF
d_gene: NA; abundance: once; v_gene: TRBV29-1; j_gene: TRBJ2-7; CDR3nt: TGCAGCGTTGAAGAACCAGGGAGGTTCGAGCAGTACTTC; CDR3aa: CSVEEPGRFEQYF
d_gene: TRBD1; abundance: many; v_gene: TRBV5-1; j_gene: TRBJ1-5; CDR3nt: TGCGCCAGCAGCCCTAGAGGGGGCCCCAATCAGCCCCAGCATTTT; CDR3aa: CASSPRGGPNQPQHF
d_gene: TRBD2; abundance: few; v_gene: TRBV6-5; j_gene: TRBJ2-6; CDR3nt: TGTGCCAGCAGTTACCAGGGGACTAGCTCTGGGGCCAACGTCCTGACTTTC; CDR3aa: CASSYQGTSSGANVLTF
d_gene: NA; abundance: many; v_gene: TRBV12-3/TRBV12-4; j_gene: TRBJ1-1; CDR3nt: TGTGCCAGCAGCTTTGCTGACACTGAAGCTTTCTTT; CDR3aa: CASSFADTEAFF
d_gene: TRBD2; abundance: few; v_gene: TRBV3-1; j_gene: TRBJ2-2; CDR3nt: TGTGCCAGCAGCCACCTGGCTAGCGGAAGGAACACCGGGGAGCTGTTTTTT; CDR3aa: CASSHLASGRNTGELFF
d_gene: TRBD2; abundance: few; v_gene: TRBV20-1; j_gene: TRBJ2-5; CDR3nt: TGCAGTGCCAGAGAGACTAGCGGGACGATCCGGCGGGGAGAGACCCAGTACTTC; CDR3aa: CSARETSGTIRRGETQYF
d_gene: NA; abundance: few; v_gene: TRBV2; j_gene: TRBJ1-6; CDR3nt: TGTGCCAGCAGTCCCGGACACCCCGGCGGCAATTCACCCCTCCACTTT; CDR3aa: CASSPGHPGGNSPLHF
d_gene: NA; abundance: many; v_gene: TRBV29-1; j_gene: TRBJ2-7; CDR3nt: TGCAGCGTTGAAGTTTATAGGACTAACTCCTACGAGCAGTACTTC; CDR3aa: CSVEVYRTNSYEQYF
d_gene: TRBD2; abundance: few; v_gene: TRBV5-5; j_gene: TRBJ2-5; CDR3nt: TGTGCCAGCAGCCTCCCGGTAGCGGGTATTAAAGAGACCCAGTACTTC; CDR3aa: CASSLPVAGIKETQYF
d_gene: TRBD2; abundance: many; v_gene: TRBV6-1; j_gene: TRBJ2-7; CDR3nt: TGTGCCAGCAGCCGCGGGAGGGCCCTAGACGAGCAGTACTTC; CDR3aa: CASSRGRALDEQYF
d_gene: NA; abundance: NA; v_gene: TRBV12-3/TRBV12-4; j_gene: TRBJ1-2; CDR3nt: TGTGCCAGCAGTTTGAAGGGGCAGGGCTACACCTTC; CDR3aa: CASSLKGQGYTF
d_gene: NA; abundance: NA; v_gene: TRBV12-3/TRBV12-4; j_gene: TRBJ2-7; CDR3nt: TGTGCCAGTACTTTCGCTGGGGGCTACTACGAGCAGTACTTC; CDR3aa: CASTFAGGYYEQYF
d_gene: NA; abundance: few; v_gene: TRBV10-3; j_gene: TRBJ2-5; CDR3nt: TGTGCCATCGGTACAGGGAAAGAGACCAAGTACTTC; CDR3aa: CAIGTGKETKYF
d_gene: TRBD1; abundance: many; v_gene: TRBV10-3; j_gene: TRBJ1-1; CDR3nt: TGTGCCATCAGGGAAGGACAGGGGGCGAGTAACACTGAAGCTTTCTTT; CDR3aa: CAIREGQGASNTEAFF
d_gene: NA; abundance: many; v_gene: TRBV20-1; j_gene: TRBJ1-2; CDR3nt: TGCAGTGCTAGCGGACAGAAAAACTATGGCTACACCTTC; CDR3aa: CSASGQKNYGYTF
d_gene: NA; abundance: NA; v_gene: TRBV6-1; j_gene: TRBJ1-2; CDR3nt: TGTGCCAGCAGTGAAGGGCAAGGGGGGAGAGGCTACACCTTC; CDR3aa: CASSEGQGGRGYTF
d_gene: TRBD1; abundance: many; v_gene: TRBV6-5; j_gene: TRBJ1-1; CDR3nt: TGTGCCAGCAGGTTTCCGACAGGGTCTAATGAAGCTTTCTTT; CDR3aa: CASRFPTGSNEAFF
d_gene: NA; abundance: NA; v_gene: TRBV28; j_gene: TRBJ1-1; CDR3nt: TGTGCCAGCAGTTTATGGTCCAGACCTGAAGCTTTCTTT; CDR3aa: CASSLWSRPEAFF
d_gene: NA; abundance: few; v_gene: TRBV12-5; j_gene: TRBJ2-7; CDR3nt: TGTGCTAGTGGCACGGACCCTCCCCTGGAGCAGTACTTC; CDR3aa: CASGTDPPLEQYF
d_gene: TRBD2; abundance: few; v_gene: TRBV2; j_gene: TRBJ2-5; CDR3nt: TGTGCCAGCAGTGACAGAAGCGGGAGGGCCTCAGAGACCCAGTACTTC; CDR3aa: CASSDRSGRASETQYF
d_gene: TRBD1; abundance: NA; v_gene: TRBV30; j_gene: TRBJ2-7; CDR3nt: TGTGCCTGGAGTGTTGGGACAGGCGTCTCCGAGCAGTACTTC; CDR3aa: CAWSVGTGVSEQYF
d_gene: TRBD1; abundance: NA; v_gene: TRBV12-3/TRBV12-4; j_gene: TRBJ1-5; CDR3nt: TGTGCCAGCAATGAGGGACAGGGTTTATATCAGCCCCAGCATTTT; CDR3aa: CASNEGQGLYQPQHF
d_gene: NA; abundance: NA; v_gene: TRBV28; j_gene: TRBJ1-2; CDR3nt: TGTGCCATCAACCACAGGGATAGTGGCTACACCTTC; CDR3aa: CAINHRDSGYTF
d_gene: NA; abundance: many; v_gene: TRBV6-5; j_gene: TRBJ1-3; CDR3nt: TGTGCCAGCAGTTACCGAGGATCCCCTGGAAACACCATATATTTT; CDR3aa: CASSYRGSPGNTIYF
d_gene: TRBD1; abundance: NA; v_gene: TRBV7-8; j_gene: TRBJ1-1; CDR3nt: TGTGCCAGCAGCACAGGGGGTCTGCAAAACACTGAAGCTTTCTTT; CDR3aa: CASSTGGLQNTEAFF
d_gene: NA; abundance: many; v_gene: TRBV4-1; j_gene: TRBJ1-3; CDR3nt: TGCGCCAGCAGCCAAGTTAGGGCGACGTCTGGAAACACCATATATTTT; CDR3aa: CASSQVRATSGNTIYF
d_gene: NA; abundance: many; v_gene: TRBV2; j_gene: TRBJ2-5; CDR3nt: TGTGCCAGCGAGGGGTTGTTGCGGGAGACCCAGTACTTC; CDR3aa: CASEGLLRETQYF
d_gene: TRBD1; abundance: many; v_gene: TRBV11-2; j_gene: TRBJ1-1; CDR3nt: TGTGCCAGCAGTCACCCGTGGGGGACAGGGGACACTGAAGCTTTCTTT; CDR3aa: CASSHPWGTGDTEAFF
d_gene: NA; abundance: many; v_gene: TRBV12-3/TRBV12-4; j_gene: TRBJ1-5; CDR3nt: TGTGCCAGCAGTTTTAGGGCGGCTAGCAATCAGCCCCAGCATTTT; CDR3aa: CASSFRAASNQPQHF
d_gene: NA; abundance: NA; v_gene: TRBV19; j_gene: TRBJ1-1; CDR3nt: TGTGCCAGTAGTGCCAACCCCTATTCGAACACTGAAGCTTTCTTT; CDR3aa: CASSANPYSNTEAFF
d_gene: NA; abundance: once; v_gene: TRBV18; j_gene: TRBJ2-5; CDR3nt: TGTGCCAGCTCACCAGGTCCCAGGGAGGAGACCCAGTACTTC; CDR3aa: CASSPGPREETQYF
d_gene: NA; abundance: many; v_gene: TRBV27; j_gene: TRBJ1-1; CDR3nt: TGTGCCAGCAGTTTTCGGACCGTAGCCCCGATTACACAACCCCGTTATGAAGCTTTCTTT; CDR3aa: CASSFRTVAPITQPRYEAFF
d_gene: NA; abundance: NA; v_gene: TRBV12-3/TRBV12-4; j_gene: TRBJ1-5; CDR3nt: TGTGCCAGCAGTGTGGCCGGGACGTCCCCCTATAGCAATCAGCCCCAGCATTTT; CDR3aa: CASSVAGTSPYSNQPQHF
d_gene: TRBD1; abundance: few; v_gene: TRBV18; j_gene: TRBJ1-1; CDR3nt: TGTGCCAGCTCACCTTATCCAAGGACAGGGTATAACACTGAAGCTTTCTTT; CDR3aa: CASSPYPRTGYNTEAFF
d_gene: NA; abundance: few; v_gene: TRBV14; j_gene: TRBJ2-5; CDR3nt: TGTGCCAGCAGCCCCCTGGGGGGCGAATTTGTCCAGTACTTC; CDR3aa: CASSPLGGEFVQYF
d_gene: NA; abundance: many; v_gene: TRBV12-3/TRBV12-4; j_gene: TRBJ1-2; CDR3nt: TGTGCCAGCACCTTCAGGGAGAGCAACTATGGCTACACCTTC; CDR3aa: CASTFRESNYGYTF
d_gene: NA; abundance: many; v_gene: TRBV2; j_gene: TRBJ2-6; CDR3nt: TGTGCCAGCACCCCGGGTAGGTCTGGGGCCAACGTCCTGACTTTC; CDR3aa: CASTPGRSGANVLTF
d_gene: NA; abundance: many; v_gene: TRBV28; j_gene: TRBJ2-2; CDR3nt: TGTGCCAATCGCCCGGGAACCGGGGAGCTGTTTTTT; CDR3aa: CANRPGTGELFF
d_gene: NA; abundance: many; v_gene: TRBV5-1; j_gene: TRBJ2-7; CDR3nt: TGCGCCAGCAGCCCTGACGGAGGATCCTACGAGCAGTACTTC; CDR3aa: CASSPDGGSYEQYF
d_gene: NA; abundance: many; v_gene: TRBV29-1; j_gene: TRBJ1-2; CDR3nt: TGCAGCGTCCTGACCCCCTATGGCTACACCTTC; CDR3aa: CSVLTPYGYTF
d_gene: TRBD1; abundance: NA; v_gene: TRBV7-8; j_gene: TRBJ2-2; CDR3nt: TGTGCCAGCAGCTTAGTCGACAGGGGGACGGGCACCGGGGAGCTGTTTTTT; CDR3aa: CASSLVDRGTGTGELFF
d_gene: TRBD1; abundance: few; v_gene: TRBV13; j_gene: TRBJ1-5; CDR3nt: TGTGCCAGCAGCTCGTACCGGGACAGCCCAAATCAGCCCCAGCATTTT; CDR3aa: CASSSYRDSPNQPQHF
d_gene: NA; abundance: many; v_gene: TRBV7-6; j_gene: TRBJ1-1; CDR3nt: TGTGCCAGCAGCCCTTTAGCCGGAGGGTACACTGAAGCTTTCTTT; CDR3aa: CASSPLAGGYTEAFF
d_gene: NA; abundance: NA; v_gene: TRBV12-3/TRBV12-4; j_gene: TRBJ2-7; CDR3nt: TGTGCCAGCAGTCATCAGGGCACCTACGAGCAGTACTTC; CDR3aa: CASSHQGTYEQYF
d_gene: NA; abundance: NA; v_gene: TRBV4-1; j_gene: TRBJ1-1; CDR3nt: TGCGCCAGCAGCCAATCTCCGGGACAGAACACTGAAGCTTTCTTT; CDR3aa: CASSQSPGQNTEAFF
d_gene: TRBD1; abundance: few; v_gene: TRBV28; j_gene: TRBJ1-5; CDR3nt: TGTGCCAGCAGCCGGGGCGACAGGGGGCTTCTCCTGGCGCCCCAGCATTTT; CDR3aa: CASSRGDRGLLLAPQHF
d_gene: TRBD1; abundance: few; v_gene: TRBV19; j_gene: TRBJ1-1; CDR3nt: TGTGCCAGTAGTCCTCGGACAGGAGTCATGAACACTGAAGCTTTCTTT; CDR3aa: CASSPRTGVMNTEAFF
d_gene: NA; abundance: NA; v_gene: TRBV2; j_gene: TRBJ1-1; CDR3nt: TGTGCCAGCAATTGGCCCGGCGGAGAAGCTTTCTTT; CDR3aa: CASNWPGGEAFF
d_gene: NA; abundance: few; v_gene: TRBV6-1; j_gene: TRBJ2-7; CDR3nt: TGTGCCAGCAGTGAGCGGACACACGAGCAGTACTTC; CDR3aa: CASSERTHEQYF
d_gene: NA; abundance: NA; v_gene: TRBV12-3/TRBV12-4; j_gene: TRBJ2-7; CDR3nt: TGTGCCAGCAGTTTCCCGGGGAGGACCTACGAGCAGTACTTC; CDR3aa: CASSFPGRTYEQYF
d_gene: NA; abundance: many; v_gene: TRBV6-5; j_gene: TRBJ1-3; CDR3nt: TGTGCCAGCAGTTACGACCAGAAGGGAAACACCATATATTTT; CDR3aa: CASSYDQKGNTIYF
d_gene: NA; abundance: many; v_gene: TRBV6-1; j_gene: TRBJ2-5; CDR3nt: TGTGCCAGCAGGCAAACCAATCCGGAGACCCAGTACTTC; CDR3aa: CASRQTNPETQYF
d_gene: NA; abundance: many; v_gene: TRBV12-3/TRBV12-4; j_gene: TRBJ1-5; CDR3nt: TGTGCCAGCAGTTCCCTCTCCGGGACATTAGAGCAGCCCCAGCATTTT; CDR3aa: CASSSLSGTLEQPQHF
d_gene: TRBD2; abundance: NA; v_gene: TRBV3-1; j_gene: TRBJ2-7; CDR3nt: TGTGCCAGCAGCCCTCCCCCTAGCGGGAGGGCTCCCTACGAGCAGTACTTC; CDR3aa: CASSPPPSGRAPYEQYF
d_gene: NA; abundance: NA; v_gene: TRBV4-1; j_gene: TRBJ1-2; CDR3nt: TGCGCCAGCAGCCAAGAGGGGGGTGGAAGCTTTAACTATGGCTACACCTTC; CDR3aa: CASSQEGGGSFNYGYTF
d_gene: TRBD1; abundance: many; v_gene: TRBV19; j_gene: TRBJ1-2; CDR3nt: TGTGCCAGTAGTATAGAATGGGACAGCTATGGCTACACCTTC; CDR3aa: CASSIEWDSYGYTF